Below are 13 T cell receptor beta chains sequenced from a single sample in a study of cytomegalovirus exposure and HLA in healthy donors. It was with 60 Vbeta and 13 Jbeta primers that the PCR ran. Sequencing used immunoSEQ multiplex PCR; TCRdb keeps in-frame clones, though not all of them. The sample includes approximately 220,000 clones, about 77% seen only once; the top ten take approximately 1.7%. Sequencing was carried out using PBMCs. The source of these receptors is a woman in her twenties or thirties in good health and CMV-seronegative.

This chain connects TRBV19 to TRBJ1-2; D might be TRBD1 (5 bases). This CDR3 comprises 13 residues. Germline CDR1 and CDR2: LNHDA and SQIVND (reference sequence). Trimming stripped 6 bases from V and 6 bases from J, with 14 bases between. CDR3 coding DNA: TGTGCCAGTAGATGGAGGGGCGCGGATGGCTACACCTTC. This encodes CASRWRGADGYTF.

This clone showed up just a few times. This sequence joins TRBV6-6 and TRBJ1-3; D may be TRBD1 (5 bases). The germline V gene encodes CDR1 MNHNY and CDR2 SVGAGI (reference sequence). This CDR3 comprises 11 residues. Deletions cut 5 bases from V and 11 bases from J, with 10 bases between. Here the CDR3 reads CASSNQGSIYF. The DNA of the CDR3 is TGTGCCAGCAGTAATCAGGGATCCATATATTTT.

This chain links TRBV2 with TRBJ2-2; D is perhaps TRBD1 (6 bases). From germline, CDR1 is SNHLY and CDR2 FYNNEI. Trimming took off 8 bases at V and 5 bases at J, with 15 bases between the two ends. The CDR3 extends over 14 amino acids. CDR3 loop: CASRAGALTGELFF. The DNA of the CDR3 is TGTGCCAGCCGCGCAGGGGCCTTAACCGGGGAGCTGTTTTTT.

The chain couples TRBV15 to TRBJ2-7, with 7 positions matching TRBD2. Trimming removed 3 bases from V and 3 bases from J; junction bases left unmatched: 8. The CDR3 runs 15 residues. Germline V CDR1 and CDR2: LNHNV, YYDKDF (reference sequence). This chain's CDR3 is CATSRERGTVYEQYF. Here the CDR3 DNA reads TGTGCCACCAGCAGGGAGCGGGGTACTGTCTACGAGCAGTACTTC.

The CDR3 nucleotides are TGTGCCAGCAGCCAAGTTGACATTGCGAACGGGAGAACCCAGCATTTT. This sequence encodes CASSQVDIANGRTQHF. J is TRBJ1-5 and V is TRBV14, with D uncertain. This CDR3 is 16 amino acids long. CDR1 is SGHDN, CDR2 FVKESK, per germline. V shed 1 base and J shed 11 bases, with 21 bases lying between them.

This clone has just a few counts. The J gene is TRBJ2-1, the V gene TRBV21-1; no DNA check was done on the table's D call, TRBD2. TRBV21-1 is a known pseudogene. This CDR3 is 16 amino acids long. The CDR3 DNA follows: TGTGCCAGCAGCAAAGAGCGGGGGTGGTTCTACAATGAGCAGTTCTTC. Protein: CASSKERGWFYNEQFF.

The gene calls are TRBV11-3 and TRBJ2-1; 9 nucleotides align to TRBD2. CDR1 SGHNT and CDR2 YENEEA come from the germline V gene. V dropped 4 bases and J dropped 7; count of bases not matched to a gene: 14. The CDR3 runs to 17 residues. CDR3 amino acids: CASSSEGGAGGRNEQFF. For the CDR3, the DNA is TGTGCCAGCAGCTCAGAAGGCGGAGCGGGAGGTCGAAATGAGCAGTTCTTC.

Remarks on this clone: Other DNA variants within this sample encode the same CDR3. In DNA form, the CDR3 reads TGTGCCAGCAGCTCCCTAAGGGGCACTGAAGCTTTCTTT. It codes for CASSSLRGTEAFF. The chain is built from TRBV7-3 and TRBJ1-1; tentatively, D is TRBD1 (5 bases). The germline gives CDR1 SGHTA, CDR2 FQGTGA. Trimming left V 4 bases short and J 4 bases short, with 10 bases between. The length of the CDR3 is 13 residues.

With respect to this clone: The junction departs from germline at one end; a sequencing error may be responsible. V is TRBV7-9 and J is TRBJ1-1, with 9 positions matching TRBD1. Per the germline V gene, CDR1 is SEHNR and CDR2 is FQNEAQ (reference sequence). The CDR3 has 17 residues. The DNA for the CDR3 is TGTTCCAGCAGCTTTGACGGACAGGGGCCGTCCGGCACTGAAGCTTTCTTT. It yields the protein CSSSFDGQGPSGTEAFF.

V gene TRBV19 combines with J gene TRBJ1-2; possible D gene TRBD1, 6 bases. Trimming pared 2 bases from V and 4 bases from J, leaving 26 bases between. This CDR3 region has 19 residues. Germline CDR1 is LNHDA and CDR2 is SQIVND (reference sequence). The CDR3 reads CASSISSRGPETLSYGYTF. DNA of the CDR3: TGTGCCAGTAGTATATCAAGCAGGGGCCCAGAAACTTTGTCCTATGGCTACACCTTC.

The V and J genes are TRBV5-1 and TRBJ2-7; a weak D match, TRBD2 (6 bases). The germline gives CDR1 SGHRS, CDR2 YFSETQ. V lost 2 bases and J lost 5, with 14 bases in between. The CDR3 covers 14 residues. The CDR3 reads CASSFETRTDEQYF. The CDR3 DNA is TGCGCCAGCAGCTTCGAGACTAGAACCGACGAGCAGTACTTC.

The chain combines TRBV6-5 with TRBJ1-1; a weak D match, TRBD1 (6 bases). The CDR3 runs to 15 residues. Trimming removed 6 bases from V and 7 bases from J, with 21 bases in between. Germline V gene sequence: CDR1 MNHEY, CDR2 SVGAGI. CDR3 in amino acids: CASRYSGHLGGEAFF. The CDR3 nucleotides are TGTGCCAGCAGATATTCGGGACACCTTGGGGGTGAAGCTTTCTTT.

Only a few counts were recorded for this clone. The J gene is TRBJ2-1, the V gene TRBV7-8; 10 bases are a match to TRBD2. The junction had 15 bases not matched to a gene; V was cut back by 3 bases and J by 4 bases. Germline V gene sequence: CDR1 SGHVS, CDR2 FQNEAQ. The CDR3 sequence is 19 residues long. The CDR3 bases are TGTGCCAGCAGCTTTTCGGCCACTCGGACTAGCGGTCTATACAATGAGCAGTTCTTC. This encodes CASSFSATRTSGLYNEQFF.